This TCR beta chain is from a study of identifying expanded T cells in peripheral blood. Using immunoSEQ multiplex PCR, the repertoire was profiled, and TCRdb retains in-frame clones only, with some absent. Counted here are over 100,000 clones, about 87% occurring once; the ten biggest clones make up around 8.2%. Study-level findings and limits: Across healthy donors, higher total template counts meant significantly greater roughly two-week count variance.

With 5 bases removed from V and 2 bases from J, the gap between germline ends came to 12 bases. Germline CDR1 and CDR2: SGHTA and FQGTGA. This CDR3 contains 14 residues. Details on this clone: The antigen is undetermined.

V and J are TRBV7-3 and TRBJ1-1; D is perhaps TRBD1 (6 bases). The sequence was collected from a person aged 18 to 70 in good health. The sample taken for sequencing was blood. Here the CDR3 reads CASSPIQGNTEAFF. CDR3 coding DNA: TGTGCCAGCAGCCCCATACAGGGTAACACTGAAGCTTTCTTT.